What follows are 20 T cell receptor beta chains derived from one specimen sequenced in a study of T cell changes during pregnancy in multiple sclerosis. Sequencing used immunoSEQ multiplex PCR; TCRdb keeps in-frame clones, though not all of them. Of about 69,000 clones in the sample, 80% to 95% were seen once. The sequencing used peripheral blood, collected in the third trimester of pregnancy. These receptors were collected from a female donor in good health, enrolled as a control in a pregnancy study.

With respect to this clone: At one boundary the junction diverges from the germline segment, which might be a read error. The CDR3 region is CSGRYEETQYF. The CDR3 DNA sequence: TGCAGTGGTAGATATGAAGAGACCCAGTACTTC. The rearrangement links TRBV20-1 to TRBJ2-5, with no clear D. Germline V gene data show CDR1 as DFQATT and CDR2 as SNEGSKA (reference sequence). The CDR3 sequence is 11 residues long.

This clone was detected ten times or more. This chain links TRBV7-9 with TRBJ2-1; D may be TRBD2 (6 bases). Germline CDR1 SEHNR, CDR2 FQNEAQ (reference sequence). Trimming removed 5 bases at V and 5 bases at J, with 10 bases between. This CDR3 has 13 residues. In nucleotides, the CDR3 is TGTGCCAGCAGCGGGAGGAATAACAATGAGCAGTTCTTC. This translates into CASSGRNNNEQFF.

The genes are TRBV10-3 and TRBJ1-3, with TRBD1 matching 8 bases. The J segment lost 0 bases and the V segment lost 2 bases, leaving 6 bases of the junction unmatched. The length of the CDR3 is 17 residues. Germline CDR1 reads ENHRY; CDR2 reads SYGVKD. This CDR3 is CAISEAGQANSGNTIYF. The DNA for the CDR3 is TGTGCCATCAGTGAGGCGGGACAGGCAAACTCTGGAAACACCATATATTTT.

This chain connects TRBV4-2 to TRBJ2-1; 7 bases line up with TRBD2. The germline gives CDR1 LGHNA, CDR2 YNFKEQ. J was trimmed by 5 bases and V by 1 base; bases with no gene match: 8. There are 16 residues in the CDR3. DNA for the CDR3: TGTGCCAGCAGCCAAGCCGAGACTAGCTCTAACAATGAGCAGTTCTTC. Its translation is CASSQAETSSNNEQFF.

CDR3 loop: CASSLGVTDTQYF. In nucleotides, the CDR3 is TGTGCCAGCTCACTCGGGGTAACAGATACGCAGTATTTT. The chain couples TRBV18 to TRBJ2-3; D is possibly TRBD2 (5 bases). CDR3 size: 13 residues. Germline assignment: CDR1 KGHSH and CDR2 LQKENI. Trimming removed 4 bases at V and 3 bases at J, with 8 bases between.

The chain carries TRBV7-2 and TRBJ2-3; D remains unclear. Germline assignment: CDR1 SGHTA and CDR2 FQGNSA. This CDR3 has 11 amino acids. The germline V and J ends were trimmed by 5 bases and 6 bases, with 6 bases remaining between them. The CDR3 is CASSLSDTQYF. Here the CDR3 DNA reads TGTGCCAGCAGCCTTTCCGATACGCAGTATTTT.

The chain has TRBV9 and TRBJ1-2; D uncertain. This CDR3 has 15 amino acids. CDR1 is SGDLS, CDR2 YYNGEE, per germline. V lost 3 bases and J lost 7, with 19 bases in between. CDR3 residues: CASSADRGILSGYTF. CDR3 bases: TGTGCCAGCAGCGCGGACCGGGGTATCTTGAGTGGCTACACCTTC.

The chain links TRBV9 to TRBJ1-3; 8 positions match TRBD1. V lost 0 bases, J lost 4 bases, and 9 bases stayed unmatched. The length of the CDR3 is 17 residues. Germline V gives CDR1 SGDLS, CDR2 YYNGEE. Here the CDR3 reads CASSVVGAGGPGNTIYF. CDR3 DNA: TGTGCCAGCAGCGTAGTCGGGGCAGGGGGCCCCGGAAACACCATATATTTT.

The chain recombines TRBV2 with TRBJ2-1; D is perhaps TRBD1 (6 bases). The CDR3 spans 17 residues. V lost 6 bases, J lost 0 bases, and 18 bases lay in between. Germline values: CDR1 SNHLY, CDR2 FYNNEI. DNA for the CDR3: TGTGCCAGCAGCCTCAATGGGGGCTCTAGCTCCTACAATGAGCAGTTCTTC. This encodes CASSLNGGSSSYNEQFF.

This clone was seen just once. V is TRBV6-1 and J is TRBJ2-1; TRBD1 agrees at 8 bases. V shed 6 bases, J shed 2 bases, and the junction held 6 bases outside the gene matches. The germline CDR1 and CDR2 sequences are MNHNS and SASEGT. CDR3 length equals 15 residues. CDR3 residues: CASRSRQGTYNEQFF. CDR3 DNA: TGTGCCAGCAGATCTCGACAGGGGACCTACAATGAGCAGTTCTTC.

V and J are TRBV5-8 and TRBJ2-7; TRBD1 might be the D (5 bases). Trimming stripped 1 base from V and 2 bases from J, with 7 bases between. The CDR3 is made up of 13 amino acids. Per germline, CDR1 SGHTS and CDR2 YDEGEE. DNA of the CDR3: TGTGCCAGCAGCTTGTCAGGGCCCTACGAGCAGTACTTC. Its translation is CASSLSGPYEQYF.

This clone has just one count. This chain joins TRBV5-5 and TRBJ1-2; D uncertain. The CDR3 contains 14 residues. Trimming pared 4 bases from V and 0 bases from J, leaving 10 bases between. Germline CDR1 and CDR2: SGHKS and YYEKEE (reference sequence). CDR3 amino acids: CASSTPGSNYGYTF. DNA for the CDR3: TGTGCCAGCAGCACTCCGGGGTCTAACTATGGCTACACCTTC. Together with reference TRBV5-5 and TRBJ1-2, the CDR3 gives the full variable domain: DAGVTQSPTHLIKTRGQQVTLRCSPISGHKSVSWYQQVLGQGPQFIFQYYEKEERGRGNFPDRFSARQFPNYSSELNVNALLLGDSALYLCASSTPGSNYGYTFGSGTRLTVV.

This chain uses TRBV10-3 with TRBJ2-3; TRBD1 matches at 11 bases. This CDR3 has 14 residues. Germline V gene lookup returns CDR1 ENHRY and CDR2 SYGVKD. Losses at the gene ends were 6 bases for V and 2 bases for J; bases not matched to a gene: 1. The DNA for the CDR3 is TGTGCCATCAGGGACAGGGGGCCCACAGATACGCAGTATTTT. This gives the protein CAIRDRGPTDTQYF.

The gene calls are TRBV2 and TRBJ2-4, with TRBD2 matching over 13 bases. V lost 3 bases and J lost 0; bases outside the gene matches: 8. The germline V gene has CDR1 SNHLY and CDR2 FYNNEI. CDR3 length: 19 amino acids. The CDR3 spells CASSERRGLAGIAKNIQYF. The CDR3 region has the DNA TGTGCCAGCAGTGAGAGGAGGGGACTAGCGGGGATAGCCAAAAACATTCAGTACTTC.

This chain connects TRBV18 to TRBJ2-5; D ambiguous. Trimming took 6 bases from V and 2 from J, leaving 16 bases between them. The CDR3 covers 15 residues. CDR1 and CDR2 from the germline V gene are KGHSH and LQKENI. The CDR3 loop reads CASSPPADWQETQYF. Written as DNA, the CDR3 is TGTGCCAGCTCCCCGCCCGCAGATTGGCAAGAGACCCAGTACTTC.

The chain links TRBV5-1 to TRBJ2-7, with a tentative D call TRBD2 (6 bases). Germline V gives CDR1 SGHRS, CDR2 YFSETQ. V shed 1 base and J shed 5 bases, with 13 bases lying between them. This CDR3 has 14 amino acids. The CDR3 is CASSLWEVWDEQYF. The CDR3 nucleotides are TGCGCCAGCAGCTTGTGGGAGGTTTGGGACGAGCAGTACTTC.

This clone came up a few times. Other DNA sequences in the sample encode the same CDR3. V usage is TRBV6-1 and J usage is TRBJ2-3; 12 bases are shared with TRBD2. The CDR3 runs to 15 residues. Germline V gives CDR1 MNHNS, CDR2 SASEGT. The J segment lost 4 bases and the V segment lost 1 base, leaving 0 bases of the junction unmatched. DNA for the CDR3: TGTGCCAGCAGTGAAGGACTAGCGGGAGCAGATACGCAGTATTTT. Translating gives CASSEGLAGADTQYF.

The chain has TRBV7-9 and TRBJ2-5; 14 positions agree with TRBD2. The CDR3 length is 15 residues. J was trimmed by 4 bases and V by 6 bases; bases with no gene match: 4. Germline V CDR1 and CDR2: SEHNR, FQNEAQ (reference sequence). CDR3 sequence (DNA): TGTGCCAGCAGTTGGACTAGCGGGGGGAGAGAGACCCAGTACTTC. It translates to CASSWTSGGRETQYF.

The chain joins TRBV7-4 to TRBJ2-7; D not certain. The CDR3 covers 15 residues. Germline V gene sequence: CDR1 SGHVT, CDR2 SQSDAQ. Trimming took 1 base from V and 1 from J, leaving 11 bases between them. CDR3: CASSLVLGPSYEQYF. DNA of the CDR3: TGTGCCAGCAGCTTAGTTCTGGGCCCATCCTACGAGCAGTACTTC.

V gene TRBV29-1 combines with J gene TRBJ2-1, with TRBD2 identical over 8 bases. The CDR3 has 14 amino acids. Germline V CDR1 and CDR2: SQVTM, ANQGSEA. V dropped 7 bases and J dropped 6; count of bases not matched to a gene: 11. The chain's CDR3 is CSARSGSQTNEQFF. The CDR3 DNA reads as TGCAGCGCTCGAAGCGGGAGTCAGACCAATGAGCAGTTCTTC.